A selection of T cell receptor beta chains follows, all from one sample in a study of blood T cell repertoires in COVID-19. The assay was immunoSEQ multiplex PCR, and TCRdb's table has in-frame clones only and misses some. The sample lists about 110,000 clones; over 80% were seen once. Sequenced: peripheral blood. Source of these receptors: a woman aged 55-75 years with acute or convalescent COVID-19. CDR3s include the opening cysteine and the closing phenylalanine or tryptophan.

cdr3_aa: CASRIARQGSPLHF
cdr3_length: 14
v_call: TRBV2

cdr3_aa: CASWGLAGGGGETQYF
cdr3_length: 16
v_call: TRBV28

cdr3_aa: CASSQGGGQPQHF
cdr3_length: 13
v_call: TRBV3-1/TRBV3-2

cdr3_aa: CASSLAALGSGGNTEAFF
cdr3_length: 18
v_call: TRBV7-6

cdr3_aa: CASSLAGVLDSGANVLTF
cdr3_length: 18
v_call: TRBV13

cdr3_aa: CASSLARTGSQPQHF
cdr3_length: 15
v_call: TRBV5-8

cdr3_aa: CASSLIPTLEAFF
cdr3_length: 13
v_call: TRBV5-1

cdr3_aa: CASSLIGAMTPQHF
cdr3_length: 14
v_call: TRBV28

cdr3_aa: CAAVQGNSNQPQHF
cdr3_length: 14
v_call: TRBV6-6

cdr3_aa: CASSRTPMGPEQYF
cdr3_length: 14
v_call: TRBV19

cdr3_aa: CSASDRSWGYTF
cdr3_length: 12
v_call: TRBV20-1

cdr3_aa: CASSYGGRETQYF
cdr3_length: 13
v_call: TRBV6-5

cdr3_aa: CATSAADTQYF
cdr3_length: 11
v_call: TRBV15

cdr3_aa: CATSRGSYVNTEAFF
cdr3_length: 15
v_call: TRBV15

cdr3_aa: CASSETSIPDTQYF
cdr3_length: 14
v_call: TRBV2

cdr3_aa: CASSERRGTGNTIYF
cdr3_length: 15
v_call: TRBV6-1

cdr3_aa: CASSPGTSGGRSYNEQFF
cdr3_length: 18
v_call: TRBV18

cdr3_aa: CASSSTGYRSYEQYF
cdr3_length: 15
v_call: TRBV5-1

cdr3_aa: CASSMGQTSNQPQHF
cdr3_length: 15
v_call: TRBV19

cdr3_aa: CASSERTSAKNEQFF
cdr3_length: 15
v_call: TRBV2

cdr3_aa: CASGGQSNQPQHF
cdr3_length: 13
v_call: TRBV19

cdr3_aa: CATTQGTDYEQYF
cdr3_length: 13
v_call: TRBV6-5

cdr3_aa: CSVAGANEKLFF
cdr3_length: 12
v_call: TRBV29-1

cdr3_aa: CATSIGTESYEQYF
cdr3_length: 14
v_call: TRBV15

cdr3_aa: CASSPSTGVKEKLFF
cdr3_length: 15
v_call: TRBV28

cdr3_aa: CSTIPGQGEAFF
cdr3_length: 12
v_call: TRBV29-1

cdr3_aa: CASSLRAGRASEQYF
cdr3_length: 15
v_call: TRBV7-2

cdr3_aa: CASSRGQAGSEQYF
cdr3_length: 14
v_call: TRBV27

cdr3_aa: CASLYRGDGYTF
cdr3_length: 12
v_call: TRBV2

cdr3_aa: CASSSDRGGYTF
cdr3_length: 12
v_call: TRBV5-1

cdr3_aa: CSATRGNEQFF
cdr3_length: 11
v_call: TRBV20-1

cdr3_aa: CASSPGPREEAFF
cdr3_length: 13
v_call: TRBV18

cdr3_aa: CASSRESSGNTIYF
cdr3_length: 14
v_call: TRBV5-1

cdr3_aa: CASSLFSTEAFF
cdr3_length: 12
v_call: TRBV5-8

cdr3_aa: CAWSADRGDQPQHF
cdr3_length: 14
v_call: TRBV30

cdr3_aa: CATSKDRHYGYTF
cdr3_length: 13
v_call: TRBV15

cdr3_aa: CASRLAGRADTQYF
cdr3_length: 14
v_call: TRBV19

cdr3_aa: CAGQTGGHNQPQHF
cdr3_length: 14
v_call: TRBV6-5

cdr3_aa: CASSSSGKYNEQFF
cdr3_length: 14
v_call: TRBV7-2

cdr3_aa: CSASQLAGGDIDNEQFF
cdr3_length: 17
v_call: TRBV20-1

cdr3_aa: CASSLSSDQPQHF
cdr3_length: 13
v_call: TRBV12-3/TRBV12-4